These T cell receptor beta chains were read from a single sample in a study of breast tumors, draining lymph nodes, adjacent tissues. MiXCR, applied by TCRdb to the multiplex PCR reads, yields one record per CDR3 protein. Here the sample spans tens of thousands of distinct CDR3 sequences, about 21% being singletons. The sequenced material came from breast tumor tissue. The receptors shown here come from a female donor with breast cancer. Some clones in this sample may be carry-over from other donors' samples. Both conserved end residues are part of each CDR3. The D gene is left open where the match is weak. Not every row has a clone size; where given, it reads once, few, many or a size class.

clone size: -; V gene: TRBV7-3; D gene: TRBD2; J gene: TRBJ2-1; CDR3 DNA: TGTGCCAGCAGCTTAAGGGGCCGCGAAACCGGGACTAGCGGGAGTTATGAGCAGTTCTTC; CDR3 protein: CASSLRGRETGTSGSYEQFF
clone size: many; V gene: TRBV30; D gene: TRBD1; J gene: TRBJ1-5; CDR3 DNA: TGTGCCTGGAGTACCGGCCAGGGGGGTCAGCCCCAGCATTTT; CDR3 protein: CAWSTGQGGQPQHF
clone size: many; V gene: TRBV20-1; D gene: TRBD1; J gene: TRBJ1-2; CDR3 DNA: TGCAGTGCCCCCAGCCGAGGGGGCGAGTATGGCTACACCTTC; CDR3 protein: CSAPSRGGEYGYTF
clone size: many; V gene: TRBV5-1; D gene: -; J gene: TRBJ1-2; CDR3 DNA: TGCGCCAGCAGCACAGACCAGGGACCTGATGGCTACACCTTC; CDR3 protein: CASSTDQGPDGYTF
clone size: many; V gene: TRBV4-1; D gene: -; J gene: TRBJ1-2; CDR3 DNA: TGCGCCAGCAGCCAAGATCGGAAAGGGGGCTATGGCTACACCTTC; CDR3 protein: CASSQDRKGGYGYTF
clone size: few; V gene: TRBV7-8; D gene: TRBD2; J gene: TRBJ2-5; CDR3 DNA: TGTGCCAGCAGCTTAACCCCCCCTAGCGGGGGGGCTCTCAAGGAAGAGACCCAGTACTTC; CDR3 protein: CASSLTPPSGGALKEETQYF
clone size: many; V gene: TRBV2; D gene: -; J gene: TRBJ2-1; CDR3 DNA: TGTGCCAGCAGTGAAGCGCCTAGGGCGGCAGGTCAGTTCTTC; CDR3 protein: CASSEAPRAAGQFF
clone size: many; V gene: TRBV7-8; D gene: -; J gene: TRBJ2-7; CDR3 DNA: TGTGCCAGCAGCCCAGGGAAGGGGTGGTACGAGCAGTACTTC; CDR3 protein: CASSPGKGWYEQYF
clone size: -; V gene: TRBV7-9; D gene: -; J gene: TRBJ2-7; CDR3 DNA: TGTGCCAGCAGCTTAGGGACAGCCGAGCAGTACTTC; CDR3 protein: CASSLGTAEQYF
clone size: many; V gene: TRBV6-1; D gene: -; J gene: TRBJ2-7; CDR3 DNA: TGTGCCAGCAGTGAAGTGGTACAGCACCCGGCAATATTGATATTC; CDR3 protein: CASSEVVQHPAILIF
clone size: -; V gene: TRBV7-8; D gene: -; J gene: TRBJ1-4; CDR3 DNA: TGTGCCAGCAGCACCAACAGGGCTGCTAATGAAAAACTGTTTTTT; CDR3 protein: CASSTNRAANEKLFF
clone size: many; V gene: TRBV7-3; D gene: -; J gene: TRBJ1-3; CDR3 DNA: TGTGCCAGCAGCTTAAAGTTCGTCCCGGAAGGCTCTGGAAACACCATATATTTT; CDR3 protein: CASSLKFVPEGSGNTIYF
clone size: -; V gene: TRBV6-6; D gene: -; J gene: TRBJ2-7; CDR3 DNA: TGTGCCAGCAGTATCAGGTCCGAGCAGTACTTC; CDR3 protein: CASSIRSEQYF
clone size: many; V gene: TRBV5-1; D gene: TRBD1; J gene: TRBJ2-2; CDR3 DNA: TGCGCCAGCAGCTTGGACCCGGACAGGGTGAACACCGGGGAGCTGTTTTTT; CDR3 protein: CASSLDPDRVNTGELFF
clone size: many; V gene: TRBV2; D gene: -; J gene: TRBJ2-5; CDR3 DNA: TGTGCCAGCAATAACCGTGGGGGCACAGAGACCCAGTACTTC; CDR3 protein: CASNNRGGTETQYF
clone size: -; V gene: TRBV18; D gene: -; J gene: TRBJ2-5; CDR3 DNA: TGTGCCAGCTCACCACCGGGGACCCTTGGGGAGACCCAGTACTTC; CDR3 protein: CASSPPGTLGETQYF
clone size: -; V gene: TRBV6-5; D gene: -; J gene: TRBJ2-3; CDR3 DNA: TGTGCCAGCAGTTATCGGGACGCCACAGATACGCAGTATTTT; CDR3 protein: CASSYRDATDTQYF
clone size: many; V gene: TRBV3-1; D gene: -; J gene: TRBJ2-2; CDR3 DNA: TGTGCCAGCAGCCAAGAAGGGCGGGGGCTCCGGAGGGAGCTGTTTTTT; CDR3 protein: CASSQEGRGLRRELFF
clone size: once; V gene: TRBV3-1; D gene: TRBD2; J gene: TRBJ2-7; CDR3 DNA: TGTGCCAGCAGCCCGGGGCGCTTGCGACTAGCGGGAGGCCTCAGCTACGAGCAGTACTTC; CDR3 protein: CASSPGRLRLAGGLSYEQYF
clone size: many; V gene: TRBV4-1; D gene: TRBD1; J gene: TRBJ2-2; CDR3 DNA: TGCGCCAGCAGCCAAGATCCGGGACAGGCCGGGGAGCTGTTTTTT; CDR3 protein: CASSQDPGQAGELFF
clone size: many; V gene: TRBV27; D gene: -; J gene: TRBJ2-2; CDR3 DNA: TGTGCCAGCAGTTTAAATCCAATCGGGGAGCTGTTTTTT; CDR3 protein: CASSLNPIGELFF
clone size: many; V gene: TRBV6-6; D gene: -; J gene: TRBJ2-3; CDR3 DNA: TGTGCCAGCAGTTACTCGACGAGATTCGATACGCAGTATTTT; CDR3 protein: CASSYSTRFDTQYF
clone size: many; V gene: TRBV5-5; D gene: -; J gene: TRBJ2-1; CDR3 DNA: TGTGCCAGCAGCTTGGGCTCGAGACTCGCCATTCACGTTGAGCAGTTCTTC; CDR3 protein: CASSLGSRLAIHVEQFF
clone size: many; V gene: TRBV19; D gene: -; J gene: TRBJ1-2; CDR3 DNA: TGTGCCAGTAGTATCCCGGCATCCTATGGCTACACCTTC; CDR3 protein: CASSIPASYGYTF
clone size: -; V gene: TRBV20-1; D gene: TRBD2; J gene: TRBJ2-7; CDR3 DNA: TGCAGTGCTAGAGATCCCGGGACTAGCGGGGGGACAGGGACTGCGGGAGGGAGGGACGAGCAGTACTTC; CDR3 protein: CSARDPGTSGGTGTAGGRDEQYF
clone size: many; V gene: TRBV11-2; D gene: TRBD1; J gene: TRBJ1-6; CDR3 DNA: TGTGCCAGCAGCTTTGAGACAGGGCATAATTCACCCCTCCACTTT; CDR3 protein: CASSFETGHNSPLHF
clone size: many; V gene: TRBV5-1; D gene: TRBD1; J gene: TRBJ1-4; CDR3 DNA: TGCGCCAGCAGCTTGGCGGTGTTGGGGACAGGTGAAAAACTGTTTTTT; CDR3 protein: CASSLAVLGTGEKLFF
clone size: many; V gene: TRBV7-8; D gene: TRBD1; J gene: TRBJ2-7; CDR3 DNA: TGTGCCAGCAGCCCTCAGGGCGGGGACAGGGGAGTTAGAGAGTACTTC; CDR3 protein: CASSPQGGDRGVREYF
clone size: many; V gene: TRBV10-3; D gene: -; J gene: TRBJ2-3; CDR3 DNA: TGTGCCATCACTGGCAACACAGATACGCAGTATTTT; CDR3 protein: CAITGNTDTQYF
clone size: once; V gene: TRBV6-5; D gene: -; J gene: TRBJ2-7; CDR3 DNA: TGTGCCAGCAGTGAAAGGACAGCGGGACTCCCCACCTACGAGCAGTACTTC; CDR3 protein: CASSERTAGLPTYEQYF
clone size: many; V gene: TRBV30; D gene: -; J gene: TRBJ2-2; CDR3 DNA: TGTGCCTGGACAGGGAACACCGGGGAGCTGTTTTTT; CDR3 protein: CAWTGNTGELFF
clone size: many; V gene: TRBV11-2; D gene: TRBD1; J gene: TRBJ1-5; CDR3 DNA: TGTGCCAGCAGCGCAGACAGGGCTGCATGGCCCCAGCATTTT; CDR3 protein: CASSADRAAWPQHF
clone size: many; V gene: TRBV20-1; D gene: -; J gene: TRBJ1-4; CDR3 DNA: TGCAGTGCTAGGTCGGGCACTAATGAAAAACTGTTTTTT; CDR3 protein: CSARSGTNEKLFF
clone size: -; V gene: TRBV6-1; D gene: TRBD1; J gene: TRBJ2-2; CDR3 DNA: TGTGCCAGCAGTACGACGTGGGACAGCCGCACCGGGGAGCTGTTTTTT; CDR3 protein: CASSTTWDSRTGELFF
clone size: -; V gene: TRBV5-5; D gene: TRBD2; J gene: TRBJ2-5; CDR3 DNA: TGTGCCAGCAGAACCGATCTGGCTAGCGGGAGGCCGGGGGAGACCCAGTACTTC; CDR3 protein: CASRTDLASGRPGETQYF
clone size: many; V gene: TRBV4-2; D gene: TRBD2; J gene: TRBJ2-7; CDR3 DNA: TGTGCCAGCAGCCAAGACTTGGCCGGGGGGGCCTCCTACGAGCAGTACTTC; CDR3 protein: CASSQDLAGGASYEQYF
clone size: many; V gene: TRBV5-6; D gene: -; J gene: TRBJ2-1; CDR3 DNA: TGTGCCAGCAGCTTGGGACAGCTCTCCTACAATGAGCAGTTCTTC; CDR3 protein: CASSLGQLSYNEQFF
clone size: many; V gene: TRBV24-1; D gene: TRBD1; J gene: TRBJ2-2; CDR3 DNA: TGTGCCACCAGTGATTTGGACAGGGGGACCGGGGAGCTGTTTTTT; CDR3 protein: CATSDLDRGTGELFF
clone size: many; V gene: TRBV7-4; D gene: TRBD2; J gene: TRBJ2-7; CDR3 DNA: TGTGCCAGCAACTGCCGACCCAGCGGGAGGGTTGGCGAGCAGTACTTC; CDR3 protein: CASNCRPSGRVGEQYF
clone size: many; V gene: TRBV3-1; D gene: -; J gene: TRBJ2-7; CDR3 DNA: TGTGCCAGCAGCCAAGGTCCAGGTGCTAGGGAGCAGTACTTC; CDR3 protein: CASSQGPGAREQYF
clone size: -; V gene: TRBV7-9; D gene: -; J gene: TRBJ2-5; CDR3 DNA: TGTGCCAGCAGCTTAAGGACAGACCGACAAGAGACCCAGTACTTC; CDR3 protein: CASSLRTDRQETQYF
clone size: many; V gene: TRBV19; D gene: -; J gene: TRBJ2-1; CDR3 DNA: TGTGCCAGTAGTATAGTCCCTAGTCTTAATGAGCAGTTCTTC; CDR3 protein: CASSIVPSLNEQFF
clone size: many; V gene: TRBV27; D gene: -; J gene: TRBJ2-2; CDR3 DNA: TGTGCCAGCGGAGTTCGAGGACAGACTAACACCGGGGAGCTGTTTTTT; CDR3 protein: CASGVRGQTNTGELFF
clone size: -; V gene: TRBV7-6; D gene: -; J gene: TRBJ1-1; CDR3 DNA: TGTGCCAGCAGCTTAGGTAGTGGAGGGAACACTGAAGCTTTCTTT; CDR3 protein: CASSLGSGGNTEAFF
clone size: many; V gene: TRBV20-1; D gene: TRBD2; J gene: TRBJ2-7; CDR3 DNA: TGCAGTGCTAGTGAGCCTAGCGGGAGGTCCTACGAGCAGTACTTC; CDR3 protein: CSASEPSGRSYEQYF
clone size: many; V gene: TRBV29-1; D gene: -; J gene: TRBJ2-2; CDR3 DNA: TGCAGCGTTGACCAGGGACGAGCCGGGGAGCTGTTTTTT; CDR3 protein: CSVDQGRAGELFF
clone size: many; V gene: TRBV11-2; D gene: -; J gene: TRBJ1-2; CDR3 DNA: TGTGCCAGCAGCTTAACCAGGGACAACTATGGCTACACCTTC; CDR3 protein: CASSLTRDNYGYTF
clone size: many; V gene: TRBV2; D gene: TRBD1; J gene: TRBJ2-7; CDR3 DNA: TGTGCCAGCAGGGACAGGGGGCCCTACGAGCAGTACTTC; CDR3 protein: CASRDRGPYEQYF
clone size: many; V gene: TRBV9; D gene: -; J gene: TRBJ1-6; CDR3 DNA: TGTGCCAGCAGCGCCACAGGGAGCTCCTATAATTCACCCCTCCACTTT; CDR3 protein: CASSATGSSYNSPLHF
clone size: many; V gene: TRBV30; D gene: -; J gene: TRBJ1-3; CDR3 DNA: TGTGCCTGCCCGGGACACAACTCTGGAAACACCATATATTTT; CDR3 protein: CACPGHNSGNTIYF
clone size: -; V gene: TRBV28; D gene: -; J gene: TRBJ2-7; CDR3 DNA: TGTGCCAGCAGTTCAGCGGACCCCCAGGACGAGCAGTACTTC; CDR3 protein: CASSSADPQDEQYF
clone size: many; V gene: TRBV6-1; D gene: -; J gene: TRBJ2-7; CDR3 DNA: TGTGCCAGCAGTTGGTTCGGGCAGGCCGGTGGCGAGCAGTACTTC; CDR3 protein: CASSWFGQAGGEQYF
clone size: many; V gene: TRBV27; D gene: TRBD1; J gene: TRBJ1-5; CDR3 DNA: TGTGCCAGCAGTTTACGGGACAGGGGTCAGCCCCAGCATTTT; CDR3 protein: CASSLRDRGQPQHF
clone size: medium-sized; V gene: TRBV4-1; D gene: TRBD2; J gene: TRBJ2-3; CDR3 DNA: TGCGCCAGCAGCCAAGAAGGGGCTAGCGGGGGACAGAATACGCAGTATTTT; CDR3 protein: CASSQEGASGGQNTQYF